This record covers a single TCR beta chain. What it recognizes is unknown. The study profiled TCR beta VDJ and CDR3 using genomic DNA as template. TCRdb independently ran MiXCR on the reads; one entry per CDR3 protein. The profile shows some 170,000 distinct CDR3 sequences, 65% to 75% of them singletons. The sample belongs to a study of CD8+CD57+ T cells in acquired aplastic anemia. Germline V lookup: CDR1 SGHRS, CDR2 YFSETQ. The J segment lost 6 bases and the V segment lost 2 bases, leaving 7 bases of the junction unmatched. The CDR3 runs 15 residues. Sequencing was done on patients that had shown CD8+CD57+ cell expansion by flow cytometry. No therapy had been given to the patients at the time of blood sampling. Study results and limitations: Patients and controls had CD8+ Simpson's diversity values that were not significantly distinct. There were around 28 CD8+ CDR3 sequences that occurred in both patients and controls.

The specimen was sorted CD4+, CD8+, or CD8+CD57+ T cells (not recorded which) from PBMCs. The gene calls are TRBV5-1 and TRBJ2-1; 8 positions match TRBD1. This TCR derives from a human donor with aplastic anemia. CDR3 bases: TGCGCCAGCAGCTTCCACGACAGGGGCGGCAATGAGCAGTTCTTC. Amino acid sequence: CASSFHDRGGNEQFF.